This TCR beta chain was captured by sequencing in a study of healthy donors' naive CD4 and CD8 T cells. General study findings and limits: Naive CD4+ and CD8+ cells reportedly differed in usage of most V and J genes.

CD4+CD8-CD45RO-CD45RA+ cells were naive CD4+; CD8+CD4-CD45RA+CD27bright cells were naive CD8+. Each TCR library used around 500 ng of total RNA and a linear amplification protocol. Original analysis: Roughly 5 healthy donors contributed approximately 85,000 sequenced TCR alpha transcripts. Each CDR3 protein is one row after TCRdb ran MiXCR on the reads. TCRdb's processing, not the authors' own work, is the source of the V and J calls. The data show around 180,000 distinct CDR3 sequences, 65% to 80% seen once. Details on this clonotype: Its antigen is undetermined. The germline gene is not matched at one end of the junction; a read error may be the cause.

Germline loops: CDR1 MNHEY, CDR2 SVGAGI. This CDR3 contains 13 residues. Input material: naive CD4+ and CD8+ T cells sorted from blood, pooled from several donors. The source is a pool of human donors in good health; the sample pools cells from several healthy donors. The chain employs TRBV6-5 and TRBJ1-2; perhaps TRBD1 as D (5 bases). The CDR3, as DNA: TGTGCCAGCACCTGGGGGGAATCGTATGGCTACACTTTC. Translated: CASTWGESYGYTF.